This T cell receptor beta chain is from a study of early T cells in non-severe SARS-CoV-2 infection. TCRdb used MiXCR to reprocess the 5' RACE reads, holding one entry per CDR3 protein. The sample holds fewer than 40,000 distinct CDR3 sequences, approximately 5.2% seen once. At least ten counts were recorded for this clonotype. The receptor's source is an adult who was a healthcare worker with PCR-confirmed SARS-CoV-2 infection or an uninfected control (not recorded which). The specimen sequenced was whole blood.

The CDR3 region is CASSLATSGRARDEQFF. The DNA of the CDR3 is TGTGCCAGCAGCTTGGCCACTAGCGGGAGGGCCAGGGATGAGCAGTTCTTC. The rearrangement links TRBV5-6 to TRBJ2-1; 13 nucleotides line up with TRBD2. The germline CDR1 and CDR2 sequences are SGHDT and YYEEEE. The junction had 8 bases not matched to a gene; V was cut back by 0 bases and J by 8 bases. This CDR3 is 17 amino acids long.